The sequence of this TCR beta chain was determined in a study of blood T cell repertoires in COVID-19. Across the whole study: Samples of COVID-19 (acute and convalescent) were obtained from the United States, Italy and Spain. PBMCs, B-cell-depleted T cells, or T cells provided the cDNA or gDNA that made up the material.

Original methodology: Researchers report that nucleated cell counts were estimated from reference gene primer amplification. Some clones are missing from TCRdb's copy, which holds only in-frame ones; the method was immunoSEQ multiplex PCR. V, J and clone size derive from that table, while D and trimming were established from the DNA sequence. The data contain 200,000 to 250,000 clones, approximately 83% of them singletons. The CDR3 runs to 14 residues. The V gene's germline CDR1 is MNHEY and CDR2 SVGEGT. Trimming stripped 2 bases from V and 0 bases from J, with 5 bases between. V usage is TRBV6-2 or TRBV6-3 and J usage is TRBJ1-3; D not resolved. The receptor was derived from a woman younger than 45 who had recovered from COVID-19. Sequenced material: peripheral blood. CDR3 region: CASSYAGSGNTIYF. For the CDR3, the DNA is TGTGCCAGCAGTTACGCAGGCTCTGGAAACACCATATATTTT.